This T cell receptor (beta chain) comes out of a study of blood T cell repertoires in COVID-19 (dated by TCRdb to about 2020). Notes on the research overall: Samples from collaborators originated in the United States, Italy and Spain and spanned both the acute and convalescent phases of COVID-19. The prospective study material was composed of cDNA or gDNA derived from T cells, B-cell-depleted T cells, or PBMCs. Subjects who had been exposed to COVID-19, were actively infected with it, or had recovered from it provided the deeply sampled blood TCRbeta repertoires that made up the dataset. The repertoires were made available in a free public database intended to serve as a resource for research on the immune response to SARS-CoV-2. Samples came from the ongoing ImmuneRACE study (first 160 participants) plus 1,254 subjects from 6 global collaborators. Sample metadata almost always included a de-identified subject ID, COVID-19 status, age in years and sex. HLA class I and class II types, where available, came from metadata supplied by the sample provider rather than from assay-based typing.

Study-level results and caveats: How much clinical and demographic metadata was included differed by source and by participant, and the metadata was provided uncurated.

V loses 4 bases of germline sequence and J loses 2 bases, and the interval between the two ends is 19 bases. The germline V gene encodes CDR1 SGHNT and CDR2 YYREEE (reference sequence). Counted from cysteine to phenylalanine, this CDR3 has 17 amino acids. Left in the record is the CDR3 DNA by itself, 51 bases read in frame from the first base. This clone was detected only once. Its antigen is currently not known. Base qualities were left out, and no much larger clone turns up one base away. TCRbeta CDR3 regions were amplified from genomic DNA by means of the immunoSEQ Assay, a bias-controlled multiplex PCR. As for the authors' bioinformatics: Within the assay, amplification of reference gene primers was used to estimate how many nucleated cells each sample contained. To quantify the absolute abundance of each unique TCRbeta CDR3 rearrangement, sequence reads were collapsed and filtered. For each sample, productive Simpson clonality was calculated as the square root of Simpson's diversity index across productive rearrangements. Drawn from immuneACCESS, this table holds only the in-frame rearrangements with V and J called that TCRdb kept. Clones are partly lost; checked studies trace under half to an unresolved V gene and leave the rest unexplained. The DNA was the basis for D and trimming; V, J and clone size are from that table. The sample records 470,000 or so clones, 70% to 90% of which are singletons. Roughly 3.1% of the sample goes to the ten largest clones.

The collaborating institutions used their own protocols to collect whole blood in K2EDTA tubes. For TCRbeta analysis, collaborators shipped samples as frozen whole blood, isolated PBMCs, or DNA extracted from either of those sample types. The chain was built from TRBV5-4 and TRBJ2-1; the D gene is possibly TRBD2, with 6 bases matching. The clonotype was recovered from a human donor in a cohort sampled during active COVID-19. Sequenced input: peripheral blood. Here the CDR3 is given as CASSPRGGAVTYNEQFF. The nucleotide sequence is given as TGTGCCAGCAGCCCCCGTGGAGGGGCGGTTACCTACAATGAGCAGTTCTTC.